The rows below give T cell receptor beta chains drawn from one sample of a study of cytomegalovirus exposure and HLA in healthy donors. Some clones are missing from TCRdb's copy, which holds only in-frame ones; the method was immunoSEQ multiplex PCR. This table holds about 120,000 clones, around 81% found once. The specimen sequenced was PBMCs. The receptors come from a woman in her thirties or forties in good health and CMV-seronegative. The CDR3 runs from the conserved cysteine through the conserved F or W. Not every row has a clone size; where given, it reads once, few, many or a size class.

cdr3_length | j_call | v_call | clone_size | cdr3_aa
15 | TRBJ2-1 | TRBV11-1 | . | CASSLAGQGAFEQFF
15 | TRBJ1-1 | TRBV14 | . | CASSQGVLRYTEAFF
13 | TRBJ2-1 | TRBV6-1 | few | CASKRQEYNEQFF
14 | TRBJ2-2 | TRBV21-1 | . | CATAQGKVTGELFF
15 | TRBJ2-7 | TRBV5-4 | . | CASSDPGLAGGEQYF
18 | TRBJ2-2 | TRBV15 | . | CATSRELPGQGNTGELFF
16 | TRBJ1-1 | TRBV2 | once | CASSELADRGNTEAFF
14 | TRBJ1-4 | TRBV29-1 | . | CSAGGAGGSEKLFF
15 | TRBJ2-3 | TRBV7-9 | . | CASSLITSGTDTQYF
16 | TRBJ2-1 | TRBV4-1 | . | CASSPVGRGNYNEQFF
17 | TRBJ1-1 | TRBV5-1 | . | CASSSPDTGTVNTEAFF
17 | TRBJ1-1 | TRBV13 | . | CASSSRTGGLLYTEAFF
16 | TRBJ2-7 | TRBV19 | . | CASSSNRDRGSYEQYF
15 | TRBJ1-1 | TRBV15 | . | CATSRVIPRNTEAFF
14 | TRBJ2-5 | TRBV5-1 | few | CASSLKGVGETQYF
16 | TRBJ2-7 | TRBV6-6 | few | CASSYSPSGGPYEQYF
17 | TRBJ2-7 | TRBV5-1 | . | CASSFTIQGSLSYEQYF
16 | TRBJ1-3 | TRBV7-9 | . | CASSPSDRGGGNTIYF
11 | TRBJ2-1 | TRBV6-5 | . | CASSPGNEQFF
15 | TRBJ1-2 | TRBV30 | . | CAWSATGRTNYGYTF
14 | TRBJ2-2 | TRBV27 | . | CASSLATDPGELFF
14 | TRBJ2-3 | TRBV10-3 | . | CAISVGTSTDTQYF
18 | TRBJ1-2 | TRBV7-9 | . | CASSFPATGGPLNYGYTF
13 | TRBJ1-2 | TRBV10-2 | . | CASSTSVSYGYTF